This TCR beta chain originates from a study of shared clonotypes between healthy human individuals. TCRdb keeps only in-frame clones here, not all; method: immunoSEQ multiplex PCR. The sample carries a few hundred thousand clones, roughly three quarters recorded once. Deletions cut 4 bases from V and 10 bases from J, with 17 bases between. The length of the CDR3 is 13 residues. Germline V CDR1 and CDR2: SQVTM, ANQGSEA. Sequenced: PBMCs. The TCR comes from a woman in her forties in good health. Some clones in this sample may be carry-over from other donors' samples. The chain joins TRBV29-1 to TRBJ2-1; D possibly uses TRBD1 or TRBD2 (5 bases each). The CDR3 reads CSVGDGTNAEQFF. DNA of the CDR3: TGCAGCGTTGGGGACGGAACTAACGCGGAGCAGTTCTTC.